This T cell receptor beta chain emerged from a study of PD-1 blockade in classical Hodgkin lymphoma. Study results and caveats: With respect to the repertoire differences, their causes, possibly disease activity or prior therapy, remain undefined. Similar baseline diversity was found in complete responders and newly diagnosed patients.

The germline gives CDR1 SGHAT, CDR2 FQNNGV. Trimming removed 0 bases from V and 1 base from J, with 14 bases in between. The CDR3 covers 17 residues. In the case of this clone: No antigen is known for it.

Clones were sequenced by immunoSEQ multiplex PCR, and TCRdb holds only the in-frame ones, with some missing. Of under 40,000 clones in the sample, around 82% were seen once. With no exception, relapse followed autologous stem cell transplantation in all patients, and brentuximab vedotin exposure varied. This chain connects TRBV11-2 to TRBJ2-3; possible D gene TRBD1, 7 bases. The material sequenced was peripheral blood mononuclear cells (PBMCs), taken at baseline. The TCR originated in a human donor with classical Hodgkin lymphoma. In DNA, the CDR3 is TGTGCCAGCAGCTTAGAGCCAGGGGGGCCGGGCACAGATACGCAGTATTTT. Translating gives CASSLEPGGPGTDTQYF. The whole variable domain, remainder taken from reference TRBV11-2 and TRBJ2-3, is EAGVAQSPRYKIIEKRQSVAFWCNPISGHATLYWYQQILGQGPKLLIQFQNNGVVDDSQLPKDRFSAERLKGVDSTLKIQPAKLEDSAVYLCASSLEPGGPGTDTQYFGPGTRLTVL.